Presented here are 28 T cell receptor beta chains from one specimen sequenced in a study of OX40 agonist ivuxolimab in advanced cancers. TCRdb's table, derived via immunoSEQ multiplex PCR, lists solely in-frame clones and lacks some. The data contain 60,000 to 85,000 clones, around 87% of them singletons. Sequencing used CD4+ or CD8+ T cells sorted from blood, obtained in a trial of the OX40 agonist ivuxolimab. These receptors were taken from an adult with an advanced solid tumor such as melanoma, head and neck, liver or kidney cancer.

The V gene is TRBV19, the J gene TRBJ2-3; perhaps TRBD1 as D (6 bases). The V end lost 4 bases, the J end lost 2 bases, and 10 bases lay between the germline ends. The CDR3 is 14 residues long. Germline V CDR1 and CDR2: LNHDA, SQIVND (reference sequence). The CDR3 protein is CASSKQGSTDTQYF. The CDR3 nucleotides are TGTGCCAGTAGTAAACAGGGTTCCACAGATACGCAGTATTTT. The full variable domain, with the rest looked up from reference TRBV19 and TRBJ2-3, is DGGITQSPKYLFRKEGQNVTLSCEQNLNHDAMYWYRQDPGQGLRLIYYSQIVNDFQKGDIAEGYSVSREKKESFPLTVTSAQKNPTAFYLCASSKQGSTDTQYFGPGTRLTVL.

The chain recombines TRBV11-2 with TRBJ2-2; 12 bases map to TRBD2. V was pared by 4 bases and J by 2 bases, with 8 bases of the junction left unmatched. Germline V gene sequence: CDR1 SGHAT, CDR2 FQNNGV. The CDR3 extends over 18 amino acids. CDR3 region: CASSSYPSGGENTGELFF. The CDR3 coding sequence is TGTGCCAGCAGCTCCTACCCTAGCGGGGGGGAAAACACCGGGGAGCTGTTTTTT.

The J gene is TRBJ2-7, the V gene TRBV27, with TRBD1 matching 9 bases. The CDR3 covers 16 residues. V shed 8 bases, J shed 4 bases, and the junction held 15 bases outside the gene matches. Per germline, CDR1 MNHEY and CDR2 SMNVEV (reference sequence). The CDR3 sequence is CASRQGGGTGKYEQYF. In DNA, the CDR3 is TGTGCCAGCCGCCAAGGGGGGGGGACAGGGAAATACGAGCAGTACTTC.

This chain joins TRBV2 and TRBJ2-1, with D unclear. With 1 base removed from V and 0 bases from J, the gap between germline ends came to 7 bases. Germline values: CDR1 SNHLY, CDR2 FYNNEI. There are 15 residues in the CDR3. The CDR3 nucleotides are TGTGCCAGCAGTGAAGACGTAATCTCCTACAATGAGCAGTTCTTC. It codes for CASSEDVISYNEQFF.

This chain connects TRBV5-1 to TRBJ1-3, with unresolved D. This CDR3 is 16 amino acids long. Germline V gene sequence: CDR1 SGHRS, CDR2 YFSETQ. The V end was cut by 3 bases, the J end by 1 base, with 14 bases between. The CDR3 reads CASSSSFGQSGNTIYF. CDR3 coding DNA: TGCGCCAGCAGCTCCTCCTTTGGTCAGTCTGGAAACACCATATATTTT.

The CDR3 coding sequence is TGTGCCAGCAGTGAACGGCAGGGAGGGGAGACCCAGTACTTC. This encodes CASSERQGGETQYF. The gene calls are TRBV2 and TRBJ2-5; 7 positions agree with TRBD2. The CDR3 loop spans 14 amino acids. J was trimmed by 5 bases and V by 2 bases; bases with no gene match: 5. Germline V gene sequence: CDR1 SNHLY, CDR2 FYNNEI.

This clone was seen just once. The chain is built from TRBV6-4 and TRBJ2-7, with 8 bases fitting TRBD2. From germline, CDR1 is MRHNA and CDR2 SNTAGT. The CDR3 consists of 14 residues. With V trimmed by 2 bases and J by 4 bases, 4 bases remained unmatched. In DNA, the CDR3 is TGTGCCAGCAGTGACGTAGCGGGAACGTACGAGCAGTACTTC. Its protein product is CASSDVAGTYEQYF.

The gene calls are TRBV28 and TRBJ1-1; TRBD1 matches at 9 bases. Germline V lookup: CDR1 MDHEN, CDR2 SYDVKM. Germline trimming cut 9 bases from V and 3 bases from J; bases unmatched to any gene: 8. CDR3 length: 14 residues. The CDR3 sequence is CARGGRDRDTEAFF. The CDR3 nucleotides read TGTGCCAGAGGAGGTCGGGACAGGGACACTGAAGCTTTCTTT.

Only one count was recorded for this clone. The sample contains more than one DNA sequence encoding this CDR3. This rearrangement joins TRBV7-2 to TRBJ2-3; possibly TRBD2 for D (6 bases). The CDR3 loop spans 14 amino acids. Germline V gives CDR1 SGHTA, CDR2 FQGNSA. Between the trimmed V and J ends, which lost 2 bases and 3 bases, there was a span of 9 bases. CDR3 nucleotide sequence: TGTGCCAGCAGCTTAACAGGAGGGACAGATACGCAGTATTTT. It is translated as CASSLTGGTDTQYF.

The chain carries TRBV1 and TRBJ2-7; TRBD2, the table's D call, was not compared with the DNA. TRBV1 is assigned pseudogene status. This CDR3 spans 18 amino acids. The CDR3 region is CTSSLQLAGGQFSDEQYF. In nucleotides, the CDR3 is TGCACCAGCAGCCTACAACTAGCGGGGGGGCAGTTTTCCGACGAGCAGTACTTC.

For the CDR3, the DNA is TGCGCCAGCAGCCGAGACCCCCTGGCGAAGTACCAAGAGACCCAGTACTTC. Amino acid sequence: CASSRDPLAKYQETQYF. The J gene is TRBJ2-5, the V gene TRBV4-1; D uncertain. In germline, CDR1 is MGHRA, CDR2 YSYEKL. CDR3 size: 17 residues. V shed 4 bases and J shed 0 bases, with 18 bases lying between them.

The gene calls are TRBV7-9 and TRBJ2-7; 11 positions agree with TRBD1. The V segment lost 5 bases and the J segment 6 bases; nucleotides outside the gene matches: 6. The CDR3 length is 14 residues. Germline values: CDR1 SEHNR, CDR2 FQNEAQ (reference sequence). The CDR3 region has the DNA TGTGCCAGCAGCCCCGGGACAGGGGGGCGCGAGCAGTACTTC. As protein: CASSPGTGGREQYF. The full variable domain, with the rest looked up from reference TRBV7-9 and TRBJ2-7, is DTGVSQNPRHKITKRGQNVTFRCDPISEHNRLYWYRQTLGQGPEFLTYFQNEAQLEKSRLLSDRFSAERPKGSFSTLEIQRTEQGDSAMYLCASSPGTGGREQYFGPGTRLTVT.

The V and J genes are TRBV13 and TRBJ2-7; D is possibly TRBD1 (5 bases). The CDR3 has 14 amino acids. V dropped 0 bases and J dropped 2 bases, with 8 bases sitting between them. Germline CDR1 and CDR2: PRHDT and FYEKMQ (reference sequence). CDR3 nucleotides: TGTGCCAGCAGCTTAGGAGGGGCCCCCTACGAGCAGTACTTC. It codes for CASSLGGAPYEQYF. The full variable domain, with the rest looked up from reference TRBV13 and TRBJ2-7, is AAGVIQSPRHLIKEKRETATLKCYPIPRHDTVYWYQQGPGQDPQFLISFYEKMQSDKGSIPDRFSAQQFSDYHSELNMSSLELGDSALYFCASSLGGAPYEQYFGPGTRLTVT.

The chain joins TRBV19 to TRBJ2-4; 7 bases line up with TRBD1. Germline CDR1 LNHDA, CDR2 SQIVND (reference sequence). The CDR3 is 14 amino acids. Losses at the gene ends were 9 bases for V and 5 bases for J; bases not matched to a gene: 10. CDR3 in amino acids: CASSFRGHQNIQYF. The CDR3 region has the DNA TGTGCCAGCAGTTTTAGGGGGCACCAAAACATTCAGTACTTC.

The rearrangement joins TRBV19 to TRBJ2-1; 8 nucleotides line up with TRBD2. Germline assignment: CDR1 LNHDA and CDR2 SQIVND (reference sequence). With V trimmed by 8 bases and J by 6 bases, 12 bases remained unmatched. This CDR3 is built from 15 residues. This chain's CDR3 is CASGVLAAGINEQFF. DNA of the CDR3: TGTGCCAGTGGGGTACTAGCGGCAGGCATCAATGAGCAGTTCTTC.

The rearrangement links TRBV2 to TRBJ2-5; TRBD1 aligns across 7 bases. The better agreement between TRBJ2-7 and the DNA end casts doubt on the J call. The germline V gene encodes CDR1 SNHLY and CDR2 FYNNEI. The CDR3 runs 13 residues. CDR3 in amino acids: CASSFGTAYEQYF. The CDR3 coding sequence is TGTGCCAGCAGTTTCGGGACAGCCTACGAGCAGTACTTC.

The chain joins TRBV28 to TRBJ2-7, with 8 bases identical to TRBD2. After removal of 2 bases from V and 0 bases from J, the junction contained 3 bases not matched to a gene. The CDR3 runs 15 residues. CDR1 is MDHEN and CDR2 is SYDVKM in the germline V gene. The CDR3 here is CASSLVAGGSYEQYF. DNA for the CDR3: TGTGCCAGCAGTTTAGTTGCGGGAGGCTCCTACGAGCAGTACTTC. Drawing the rest from reference TRBV28 and TRBJ2-7, the complete variable domain is DVKVTQSSRYLVKRTGEKVFLECVQDMDHENMFWYRQDPGLGLRLIYFSYDVKMKEKGDIPEGYSVSREKKERFSLILESASTNQTSMYLCASSLVAGGSYEQYFGPGTRLTVT.

The chain carries TRBV28 and TRBJ1-2; tentatively, D is TRBD1 (6 bases). Between the trimmed V and J ends, which lost 6 bases and 2 bases, there was a span of 13 bases. CDR3 length: 14 amino acids. Per the germline V gene, CDR1 is MDHEN and CDR2 is SYDVKM. The chain's CDR3 is CASRGADTNYGYTF. CDR3 sequence (DNA): TGTGCCAGCAGGGGGGCTGACACAAACTATGGCTACACCTTC.

The V call is TRBV28, the J call TRBJ2-5; D gene unclear. V was clipped by 5 bases and J by 7 bases, with 20 bases between them. This CDR3 has 15 residues. Germline assignment: CDR1 MDHEN and CDR2 SYDVKM. The CDR3 DNA reads as TGTGCCAGCAGTCCACCTCGGGCCAATTGGGGGACCCAGTACTTC. It is translated as CASSPPRANWGTQYF. Full variable domain (rest looked up from reference TRBV28 and TRBJ2-5): DVKVTQSSRYLVKRTGEKVFLECVQDMDHENMFWYRQDPGLGLRLIYFSYDVKMKEKGDIPEGYSVSREKKERFSLILESASTNQTSMYLCASSPPRANWGTQYFGPGTRLLVL.

The rearrangement uses TRBV29-1 and TRBJ2-7; TRBD1 matches 8 bases. The CDR3 is 14 amino acids. The V and J ends lost 4 bases and 4 bases, in that order; junction bases with no gene match: 9. CDR1 is SQVTM, CDR2 ANQGSEA, per germline. The CDR3 sequence: CSVATPTGAYEQYF. DNA for the CDR3: TGCAGCGTTGCTACTCCGACAGGGGCTTACGAGCAGTACTTC.

V gene TRBV7-9 combines with J gene TRBJ2-1; 10 bases align to TRBD2. Losses at the gene ends were 2 bases for V and 0 bases for J; bases not matched to a gene: 10. This CDR3 spans 19 amino acids. Germline assignment: CDR1 SEHNR and CDR2 FQNEAQ (reference sequence). Written as DNA, the CDR3 is TGTGCCAGCAGCTTATTTAGGACTAGCGGAGTTAGCTCCTACAATGAGCAGTTCTTC. This codes for CASSLFRTSGVSSYNEQFF. The full variable domain, completed using reference TRBV7-9 and TRBJ2-1, is DTGVSQNPRHKITKRGQNVTFRCDPISEHNRLYWYRQTLGQGPEFLTYFQNEAQLEKSRLLSDRFSAERPKGSFSTLEIQRTEQGDSAMYLCASSLFRTSGVSSYNEQFFGPGTRLTVL.

The chain joins TRBV6-6 to TRBJ2-1, with 13 positions matching TRBD2. The length of the CDR3 is 14 residues. The trim removed 6 bases at V and 7 bases at J, leaving 3 bases unmatched. Per the germline V gene, CDR1 is MNHNY and CDR2 is SVGAGI (reference sequence). CDR3 sequence: CASRTSGRGNEQFF. CDR3 nucleotides: TGTGCCAGCAGAACTAGCGGGAGGGGAAATGAGCAGTTCTTC.

V usage is TRBV7-8 and J usage is TRBJ1-6, with 10 bases that match TRBD1. The V gene end was trimmed by 5 bases and the J gene end by 4 bases; junction bases not matched to a gene: 8. Germline V gene lookup returns CDR1 SGHVS and CDR2 FQNEAQ. There are 17 residues in the CDR3. The CDR3 sequence: CASSVLPGQGYNSPLHF. The CDR3 DNA is TGTGCCAGCAGCGTTCTTCCGGGACAGGGGTATAATTCACCCCTCCACTTT.

This clone was observed a single time. The chain joins TRBV15 to TRBJ2-5; D gene uncertain. The V end was cut by 4 bases, the J end by 3 bases, with 9 bases between. CDR1 is LNHNV, CDR2 YYDKDF, per germline (reference sequence). This CDR3 is built from 13 residues. The DNA for the CDR3 is TGTGCCACCAGCATCTGGAACGAAGAGACCCAGTACTTC. Encoded protein: CATSIWNEETQYF.

The chain uses TRBV6-6 and TRBJ1-6, with D perhaps matching TRBD1 (6 bases). The CDR3 sequence is 14 residues long. Germline V lookup: CDR1 MNHNY, CDR2 SVGAGI (reference sequence). V lost 10 bases and J lost 5, with 15 bases in between. This CDR3 reads CAIATGRDNSPLHF. The CDR3 DNA sequence: TGTGCCATCGCAACAGGGCGGGATAATTCACCCCTCCACTTT.

This sequence joins TRBV7-9 and TRBJ2-1, with 14 bases aligning to TRBD2. From germline, CDR1 is SEHNR and CDR2 FQNEAQ (reference sequence). There are 17 residues in the CDR3. V lost 4 bases and J lost 9; bases outside the gene matches: 11. The CDR3 sequence: CASSSGTSGSWGGEQFF. The CDR3 region has the DNA TGTGCCAGCAGCTCCGGGACTAGCGGGAGCTGGGGGGGTGAGCAGTTCTTC.

The chain carries TRBV18 and TRBJ1-2; D gene unclear. Trimming left V 1 base short and J 0 bases short, with 6 bases between. The germline V gene encodes CDR1 KGHSH and CDR2 LQKENI. CDR3 length: 14 amino acids. CDR3 sequence (DNA): TGTGCCAGCTCACCACGGGAAACTAACTATGGCTACACCTTC. Translating gives CASSPRETNYGYTF.

The chain has TRBV28 and TRBJ2-3, with D unresolved. CDR1 and CDR2 from the germline V gene are MDHEN and SYDVKM. This CDR3 has 14 residues. V shed 3 bases and J shed 2 bases, with 9 bases lying between them. Here the CDR3 DNA reads TGTGCCAGCAGTTTTGTACGGAACACAGATACGCAGTATTTT. Amino acid sequence: CASSFVRNTDTQYF.